These 26 T cell receptor beta chains originate from one sample sequenced in a study of T cells in Graves' hyperthyroidism and ophthalmopathy. TCR beta CDR3 regions were amplified from RNA transcripts. Primed by the HTBI set, a first-round RT-PCR was run on the TCR CDR3. TCRdb used MiXCR to reprocess the multiplex PCR reads, holding one entry per CDR3 protein. The data show approximately 690,000 distinct CDR3 sequences, about 15% seen once. The sequencing sample was made of blood. The receptors here all came from a woman aged 45-60 years with Graves' ophthalmopathy.

The chain recombines TRBV7-9 with TRBJ1-2; D ambiguous. The CDR3 is 15 amino acids. The V end was cut by 5 bases, the J end by 2 bases, with 15 bases between. CDR1 and CDR2 (germline): SEHNR, FQNEAQ (reference sequence). For the CDR3, the DNA is TGTGCCAGCAGCCTTAGACCTATGCGGAACTATGGCTACACCTTC. Its translation is CASSLRPMRNYGYTF.

This clonotype was observed many times. This chain links TRBV24-1 with TRBJ1-1, with a possible D match to TRBD1 (5 bases). Germline CDR1 and CDR2: KGHDR and SFDVKD. The V end was cut by 7 bases, the J end by 1 base, with 12 bases between. The CDR3 is made up of 14 amino acids. CDR3 nucleotides: TGTGCCACCAGCCGAGGGGTGGCGAACACTGAAGCTTTCTTT. Encoded protein: CATSRGVANTEAFF.

The chain joins TRBV7-9 to TRBJ1-4; 9 nucleotides agree with TRBD1. Germline V gene sequence: CDR1 SEHNR, CDR2 FQNEAQ (reference sequence). V lost 1 base, J lost 9 bases, and 3 bases stayed unmatched. There are 14 residues in the CDR3. This chain's CDR3 is CASSLGDREKKLFF. For the CDR3, the DNA is TGTGCCAGCAGCTTAGGGGACAGGGAGAAAAAACTGTTTTTT.

This clonotype was counted many times. This rearrangement joins TRBV30 to TRBJ2-7; 9 nucleotides line up with TRBD1. The J segment lost 4 bases and the V segment lost 2 bases, leaving 12 bases of the junction unmatched. Germline lookup yields CDR1 GTSNPN and CDR2 SVGIG (reference sequence). The CDR3 covers 16 residues. The CDR3 nucleotides read TGTGCCTGGAGTCCTTGGGGAGGGACAGGGCGGTACGAGCAGTACTTC. Protein product: CAWSPWGGTGRYEQYF.

The chain uses TRBV3-1 and TRBJ2-2; D possibly corresponds to TRBD2 (6 bases). V was cut by 6 bases and J by 2 bases, with 16 bases left in between. The CDR3 totals 16 residues. The germline gives CDR1 LGHDT, CDR2 YNNKEL (reference sequence). The CDR3 reads CASRPRGKGNTGELFF. In DNA form, the CDR3 reads TGTGCCAGCAGGCCCCGGGGGAAAGGAAACACCGGGGAGCTGTTTTTT.

This clonotype has ten or more counts. The chain links TRBV11-3 to TRBJ2-1; 14 positions agree with TRBD2. The CDR3 has 15 amino acids. Losses at the gene ends were 6 bases for V and 9 bases for J; bases not matched to a gene: 7. In germline, CDR1 is SGHNT, CDR2 YENEEA. The CDR3 sequence is CASSPTSGRAGEQFF. The DNA for the CDR3 is TGTGCCAGCAGTCCGACTAGCGGGAGGGCTGGTGAGCAGTTCTTC. Full variable domain (rest looked up from reference TRBV11-3 and TRBJ2-1): EAGVVQSPRYKIIEKKQPVAFWCNPISGHNTLYWYLQNLGQGPELLIRYENEEAVDDSQLPKDRFSAERLKGVDSTLKIQPAELGDSAVYLCASSPTSGRAGEQFFGPGTRLTVL.

This clonotype was seen ten or more times. The gene calls are TRBV5-1 and TRBJ2-1; D may be TRBD2 (6 bases). Between the trimmed V and J ends, which lost 6 bases and 0 bases, there was a span of 13 bases. The germline V gene has CDR1 SGHRS and CDR2 YFSETQ. The CDR3 extends over 15 amino acids. The CDR3, as DNA: TGCGCCAGCAAACTCCAAGCGGGCTCCTACAATGAGCAGTTCTTC. Its protein is CASKLQAGSYNEQFF.

This clonotype was seen repeatedly, ten times or more. The chain joins TRBV30 to TRBJ2-1; D gene ambiguous. This CDR3 spans 10 amino acids. V was shortened by 4 bases and J by 10 bases, with 8 bases between the two germline ends. Germline CDR1 is GTSNPN and CDR2 is SVGIG (reference sequence). CDR3 DNA sequence: TGTGCCTGGAATCGCGGAGAGCAGTTCTTC. It encodes CAWNRGEQFF.

About this clonotype: Sequence at one end of the junction differs from germline and may be a read error. V is TRBV6-5 and J is TRBJ2-5, with 9 bases matching TRBD2. Germline CDR1 MNHEY, CDR2 SVGAGI. This CDR3 comprises 14 residues. CDR3 sequence reads: CASSYSGLAGVQNF. CDR3 DNA: TGTGCCAGCAGTTACTCTGGATTAGCGGGAGTTCAGAACTTC.

This clonotype was picked up many times. The CDR3 coding sequence is TGTGCCACCAGAGCCAGCGGCACAGGGGAGCAGTTCTTC. Translation gives CATRASGTGEQFF. The chain is built from TRBV28 and TRBJ2-1; D possibly corresponds to TRBD1 (6 bases). The CDR3 runs to 13 residues. CDR1 is MDHEN and CDR2 is SYDVKM in the germline V gene. Deletions cut 10 bases from V and 10 bases from J, with 20 bases between.

Points on this clonotype: No conserved phenylalanine or tryptophan is present at the end of the CDR3, so a read error is the likely explanation. The V and J genes are TRBV20-1 and TRBJ2-7; a possible D gene is TRBD2 (5 bases). Germline CDR1 DFQATT, CDR2 SNEGSKA (reference sequence). V gave up 2 bases and J gave up 3 bases, with 11 bases separating them. This CDR3 is built from 13 residues. The CDR3 loop is CSARMGSDYEQYL. The CDR3 nucleotides read TGCAGTGCTAGAATGGGGAGTGACTACGAGCAGTACCTC.

At least ten counts were recorded for this clonotype. The chain is built from TRBV7-2 and TRBJ1-1, with D unresolved. Looked up from germline, CDR1 is SGHTA and CDR2 is FQGNSA. This CDR3 has 13 residues. V gave up 5 bases and J gave up 10 bases, with 17 bases separating them. CDR3 sequence: CASSPLRETRAFF. CDR3 nucleotides: TGTGCCAGCAGCCCCCTTAGAGAAACGAGAGCTTTCTTT. Filled out from reference TRBV7-2 and TRBJ1-1, the complete variable domain reads GAGVSQSPSNKVTEKGKDVELRCDPISGHTALYWYRQSLGQGLEFLIYFQGNSAPDKSGLPSDRFSAERTGGSVSTLTIQRTQQEDSAVYLCASSPLRETRAFFGQGTRLTVV.

This clonotype was observed many times. V is TRBV28 and J is TRBJ2-1, with 9 bases fitting TRBD2. The CDR3 contains 14 residues. Germline V gene sequence: CDR1 MDHEN, CDR2 SYDVKM. J lost 9 bases, V lost 5 bases, and 8 bases had no gene match. The CDR3 bases are TGTGCCAGCAGTGGGCTAGCGGGACTTTTTGAGCAGTTCTTC. Translating gives CASSGLAGLFEQFF.

This clonotype has at least ten counts. The J gene is TRBJ2-7, the V gene TRBV6-2 or TRBV6-3; 9 bases fit TRBD2. In germline, CDR1 is MNHEY, CDR2 SVGEGT. This CDR3 region has 15 residues. Trimming took 0 bases from V and 2 from J; bases not matched to a gene: 2. The CDR3 region is CASSYSSSGTYEQYF. The CDR3 bases are TGTGCCAGCAGTTACTCGTCTAGCGGGACCTACGAGCAGTACTTC.

This clonotype was found many times. The chain uses TRBV29-1 and TRBJ2-7; D gene uncertain. The germline V gene has CDR1 SQVTM and CDR2 ANQGSEA. The CDR3 is 13 amino acids. Trimming left V 7 bases short and J 0 bases short, with 13 bases between. CDR3 protein: CSGRLGSSYEQYF. The CDR3 nucleotides read TGCAGCGGCCGACTTGGCAGCTCCTACGAGCAGTACTTC.

This clonotype has just a few counts. The chain joins TRBV19 to TRBJ2-2, with no clear D. The CDR3 contains 17 residues. Germline V gene sequence: CDR1 LNHDA, CDR2 SQIVND (reference sequence). V was clipped by 0 bases and J by 6 bases, with 17 bases between them. In DNA, the CDR3 is TGTGCCAGTAGTATAGAACCCCGAATGGGTAGGGCCGGGGAGCTGTTTTTT. It is translated as CASSIEPRMGRAGELFF. The complete variable domain, with remaining parts taken from reference TRBV19 and TRBJ2-2, reads DGGITQSPKYLFRKEGQNVTLSCEQNLNHDAMYWYRQDPGQGLRLIYYSQIVNDFQKGDIAEGYSVSREKKESFPLTVTSAQKNPTAFYLCASSIEPRMGRAGELFFGEGSRLTVL.

The chain couples TRBV9 to TRBJ2-1; D is uncertain. The germline V gene has CDR1 SGDLS and CDR2 YYNGEE. The CDR3 contains 15 residues. V lost 0 bases and J lost 5, with 12 bases in between. CDR3 sequence: CASSVASGTDNEQFF. The DNA for the CDR3 is TGTGCCAGCAGCGTAGCATCCGGTACAGACAATGAGCAGTTCTTC.

This clonotype showed up many times. The rearrangement uses TRBV7-2 and TRBJ1-4, with D maybe TRBD1 (5 bases). In germline, CDR1 is SGHTA, CDR2 FQGNSA. The CDR3 totals 17 residues. Trimming stripped 5 bases from V and 0 bases from J, with 16 bases between. CDR3 bases: TGTGCCAGCAGCAGAGAAACGACAGCTGCAACTAATGAAAAACTGTTTTTT. This translates into CASSRETTAATNEKLFF. Together with reference TRBV7-2 and TRBJ1-4, the CDR3 gives the full variable domain: GAGVSQSPSNKVTEKGKDVELRCDPISGHTALYWYRQSLGQGLEFLIYFQGNSAPDKSGLPSDRFSAERTGGSVSTLTIQRTQQEDSAVYLCASSRETTAATNEKLFFGSGTQLSVL.

V is TRBV19 and J is TRBJ2-1, with D possibly matching TRBD1 (6 bases). This CDR3 contains 15 residues. V was pared by 2 bases and J by 4 bases, with 12 bases between. In germline, CDR1 is LNHDA, CDR2 SQIVND (reference sequence). The CDR3 DNA reads as TGTGCCAGTAGTATACCCCAGGGGAATTACAATGAGCAGTTCTTC. Protein: CASSIPQGNYNEQFF.

This clonotype has a count of ten or more. This chain joins TRBV7-6 and TRBJ1-5, with 10 bases identical to TRBD1. Germline V gene data show CDR1 as SGHVS and CDR2 as FNYEAQ. This CDR3 is 18 amino acids long. V lost 5 bases and J lost 0; bases outside the gene matches: 10. The CDR3 nucleotides read TGTGCCAGCAGCCCGGGACAGGGGAGCACGTTTAGCAATCAGCCCCAGCATTTT. Protein product: CASSPGQGSTFSNQPQHF.

This clonotype was detected only a few times. This rearrangement joins TRBV9 to TRBJ2-5; TRBD2 agrees at 7 bases. With V trimmed by 0 bases and J by 2 bases, 4 bases remained unmatched. CDR1 is SGDLS, CDR2 YYNGEE, per germline. This CDR3 region has 15 residues. This chain's CDR3 is CASSVAGTNQETQYF. The CDR3, as DNA: TGTGCCAGCAGCGTAGCAGGGACTAATCAAGAGACCCAGTACTTC.

This clonotype was seen more than once but under ten times. The rearrangement joins TRBV6-1 to TRBJ2-1; possible D gene TRBD1, 6 bases. Deletions cut 6 bases from V and 7 bases from J, with 22 bases between. CDR1 is MNHNS and CDR2 is SASEGT in the germline V gene. The CDR3 extends over 16 amino acids. The CDR3 region has the DNA TGTGCCAGCAGAGGTCCAGGGGCTAAGGTAAGTAATGAGCAGTTCTTC. This encodes CASRGPGAKVSNEQFF.

In this sample, this clonotype turned up many times. V gene TRBV11-2 combines with J gene TRBJ2-3; D might be TRBD2 (6 bases). This CDR3 is built from 13 residues. Germline lookup yields CDR1 SGHAT and CDR2 FQNNGV. V was trimmed by 4 bases and J by 4 bases, leaving 9 bases between them. Here the CDR3 reads CASSWGTADTQYF. CDR3 sequence (DNA): TGTGCCAGCAGCTGGGGGACTGCAGATACGCAGTATTTT.

This clonotype showed up many times. V and J are TRBV5-1 and TRBJ2-7, with a tentative D call TRBD1 (5 bases). Germline V CDR1 and CDR2: SGHRS, YFSETQ. The CDR3 loop spans 14 amino acids. V was cut by 0 bases and J by 6 bases, with 13 bases left in between. The CDR3 nucleotides read TGCGCCAGCAGCTTGGACAGGAGCCTTTTCGAGCAGTACTTC. It is translated as CASSLDRSLFEQYF.

At least ten counts were recorded for this clonotype. The CDR3 DNA follows: TGTGCCAGCAGCCGCGTCGGAACCGGGACTAGCGGGACCTACGAGCAGTACTTC. Translated: CASSRVGTGTSGTYEQYF. The rearrangement links TRBV6-1 to TRBJ2-7, with 13 bases lining up with TRBD2. Germline trimming cut 6 bases from V and 2 bases from J; bases unmatched to any gene: 13. In germline, CDR1 is MNHNS, CDR2 SASEGT. The CDR3 length is 18 residues.

This clonotype has at least ten counts. The rearrangement uses TRBV20-1 and TRBJ2-1, with 8 bases matching TRBD2. V lost 2 bases and J lost 3; bases outside the gene matches: 6. This CDR3 is built from 15 residues. The germline CDR1 and CDR2 sequences are DFQATT and SNEGSKA (reference sequence). In DNA form, the CDR3 reads TGCAGTGCTAGAATGGCGCGGGAGGTCTACAATGAGCAGTTCTTC. Translated, it gives CSARMAREVYNEQFF.